The rows below give T cell receptor beta chains drawn from one sample of a study of cytomegalovirus exposure and HLA in healthy donors. Produced via immunoSEQ multiplex PCR; TCRdb's table is partial and in-frame only. The table lists nearly 95,000 clones, nearly 80% of them singletons. The specimen sequenced was PBMCs. The receptors were sampled from a woman in her forties in good health and CMV-seronegative. Each CDR3 is given with its conserved first and last residue. The D gene is left open where the match is weak. Size is stated for part of the rows, as once, few or many counts, or as a class when the clone is expanded.

CDR3 length	clone size	D gene	V gene	J gene	CDR3 protein	CDR3 DNA
16	-	TRBD2	TRBV12-5	TRBJ2-1	CASGSAGTSGGGEQFF	TGTGCTAGTGGTTCCGCCGGGACTAGCGGGGGAGGTGAGCAGTTCTTC
15	-	-	TRBV6-5	TRBJ1-5	CASSYSAGSNQPQHF	TGTGCCAGCAGTTACTCGGCAGGTAGCAATCAGCCCCAGCATTTT
15	-	TRBD1	TRBV28	TRBJ1-1	CASSSWTGPSLGAFF	TGTGCCAGCAGTTCCTGGACAGGACCTAGTCTTGGGGCTTTCTTT
16	-	TRBD2	TRBV4-3	TRBJ2-1	CASSQDPSGGFNEQFF	TGCGCCAGCAGCCAAGATCCGAGCGGGGGGTTTAATGAGCAGTTCTTC
14	-	TRBD2	TRBV10-3	TRBJ2-3	CATFSGVVTDTQYF	TGTGCCACCTTTAGCGGGGTAGTCACAGATACGCAGTATTTT
14	-	-	TRBV4-1	TRBJ1-1	CASSQDPRGTEAFF	TGCGCCAGCAGCCAAGATCCCAGGGGCACTGAAGCTTTCTTT
11	-	-	TRBV20-1	TRBJ2-1	CSANRINEQFF	TGCAGTGCTAACAGGATCAATGAGCAGTTCTTC
15	-	TRBD1	TRBV6-5	TRBJ2-3	CASSPGTGITDTQYF	TGTGCCAGCAGTCCCGGGACAGGGATCACAGATACGCAGTATTTT
13	-	TRBD2	TRBV30	TRBJ2-5	CAWSPGGGETQYF	TGTGCCTGGAGCCCGGGAGGGGGGGAGACCCAGTACTTC
15	few	-	TRBV5-5	TRBJ1-4	CASSLPTGTSEKLFF	TGTGCCAGCAGCCTCCCTACCGGGACATCTGAAAAACTGTTTTTT
15	-	TRBD1	TRBV10-3	TRBJ1-5	CAISDRGQGNQPQHF	TGTGCCATTTCTGACAGGGGGCAAGGCAATCAGCCCCAGCATTTT
15	-	-	TRBV30	TRBJ1-4	CAWSVPGVGNEKLFF	TGTGCCTGGAGTGTACCCGGGGTCGGTAATGAAAAACTGTTTTTT
15	-	TRBD2	TRBV19	TRBJ2-3	CASSYGLVASDTQYF	TGTGCCAGTAGTTATGGACTAGTAGCTTCAGATACGCAGTATTTT
19	-	TRBD2	TRBV7-3	TRBJ2-6	CASSLTGEGRGPGANVLTF	TGTGCCAGCAGCTTAACGGGGGAGGGCCGGGGACCTGGGGCCAACGTCCTGACTTTC
13	-	-	TRBV28	TRBJ2-7	CASALGGGYEQYF	TGTGCCAGCGCCCTGGGGGGTGGATACGAGCAGTACTTC
15	-	TRBD1	TRBV19	TRBJ1-5	CASSISQGADQPQHF	TGTGCCAGTAGTATCTCCCAGGGGGCCGATCAGCCCCAGCATTTT
14	-	TRBD1	TRBV10-3	TRBJ2-2	CAISPGQTTGELFF	TGTGCCATCAGTCCGGGACAGACCACCGGGGAGCTGTTTTTT
14	-	TRBD1	TRBV29-1	TRBJ1-3	CSVGTGKTGNTIYF	TGCAGCGTTGGGACAGGGAAGACTGGAAACACCATATATTTT
13	-	-	TRBV27	TRBJ2-1	CASRDTGFNEQFF	TGTGCCAGCAGAGATACGGGGTTTAATGAGCAGTTCTTC
16	-	TRBD1	TRBV5-6	TRBJ2-7	CASSLPGQDLLDEQYF	TGTGCCAGCAGCTTGCCGGGACAGGACCTTTTAGACGAGCAGTACTTC
13	-	-	TRBV30	TRBJ1-1	CAWSRGMGTEAFF	TGTGCCTGGAGCCGGGGTATGGGCACTGAAGCTTTCTTT
13	-	-	TRBV9	TRBJ2-3	CASSEGGTDTQYF	TGTGCCAGCAGCGAGGGGGGGACAGATACGCAGTATTTT
16	-	-	TRBV5-6	TRBJ2-3	CASSLDTGPNTDTQYF	TGTGCCAGCAGCTTGGATACAGGACCGAACACAGATACGCAGTATTTT
13	-	-	TRBV30	TRBJ1-2	CAWSTTGLSGYTF	TGTGCCTGGAGTACGACAGGCCTCTCTGGCTACACCTTC
15	-	-	TRBV5-4	TRBJ1-6	CASSLAQGSNSPLHF	TGTGCCAGCAGCTTGGCCCAGGGTAGTAATTCACCCCTCCACTTT
12	-	-	TRBV27	TRBJ1-1	CASKRGGTEAFF	TGTGCCAGCAAAAGGGGGGGGACTGAAGCTTTCTTT
14	-	-	TRBV30	TRBJ1-1	CAWSVLLDRSEAFF	TGTGCCTGGAGTGTACTCCTGGACAGAAGTGAAGCTTTCTTT
12	-	-	TRBV5-8	TRBJ1-5	CASSLEAWPQHF	TGTGCCAGCAGCTTGGAAGCATGGCCCCAGCATTTT
15	-	-	TRBV7-9	TRBJ1-5	CASSLSSTGNQPQHF	TGTGCCAGCAGCTTATCGTCAACGGGCAATCAGCCCCAGCATTTT
14	-	-	TRBV7-9	TRBJ1-4	CASIGRGSNEKLFF	TGTGCCAGCATAGGGAGGGGGAGCAATGAAAAACTGTTTTTT
13	-	-	TRBV7-9	TRBJ2-2	CASSLIGGGELFF	TGTGCCAGCAGCTTGATCGGGGGCGGGGAGCTGTTTTTT
14	-	TRBD1	TRBV27	TRBJ1-2	CASGRQGADYGYTF	TGTGCCAGCGGGCGACAGGGGGCGGACTATGGCTACACCTTC
16	-	TRBD1	TRBV5-1	TRBJ2-5	CASSVYPGQGGETQYF	TGCGCCAGCAGCGTGTACCCGGGACAGGGAGGAGAGACCCAGTACTTC
17	-	TRBD2	TRBV2	TRBJ2-3	CASSEAQTSGSTDTQYF	TGTGCCAGCAGTGAAGCGCAGACTAGCGGGAGCACAGATACGCAGTATTTT
15	-	TRBD1	TRBV28	TRBJ2-5	CASSPPGQGAETQYF	TGTGCCAGCAGTCCTCCGGGACAGGGCGCAGAGACCCAGTACTTC
14	-	-	TRBV10-2	TRBJ2-7	CASSGQAASYEQYF	TGCGCCAGCAGTGGGCAGGCAGCCTCCTACGAGCAGTACTTC
13	few	TRBD1	TRBV7-3	TRBJ2-1	CASSADRDYEQFF	TGTGCCAGCAGCGCGGACAGGGACTATGAGCAGTTCTTC
16	-	-	TRBV27	TRBJ2-6	CASSSKQGIGANVLTF	TGTGCCAGCAGTTCAAAGCAGGGGATTGGGGCCAACGTCCTGACTTTC
12	-	-	TRBV5-5	TRBJ1-6	CASSLAQEPLHF	TGTGCCAGCAGCTTGGCACAAGAACCCCTCCACTTT
17	-	TRBD2	TRBV4-1	TRBJ2-3	CASSRTRFSGGTDTQYF	TGCGCCAGCAGCCGGACTAGATTTAGCGGGGGGACAGATACGCAGTATTTT
15	-	-	TRBV7-2	TRBJ1-1	CASSLVMGGGSEAFF	TGTGCCAGCAGCTTAGTAATGGGGGGAGGCTCTGAAGCTTTCTTT